This T cell receptor (beta chain) was captured in a study of response to subunit inactivated influenza vaccine. Regarding the study as a whole: Authors suggested that a seasonal influenza vaccination recruits few new T cells each time.

CDR1 SQVTM and CDR2 ANQGSEA come from the germline V gene. This CDR3 is 12 amino acids long. V lost 6 bases and J lost 5, with 11 bases in between. To note about this clonotype: Its matching antigen is unknown.

TCRdb re-called the RT-PCR reads through MiXCR, storing one row per CDR3 protein. This table holds a few hundred thousand distinct CDR3 sequences, 14% found once. This rearrangement joins TRBV29-1 to TRBJ2-4; no firm D call. The input for sequencing was PBMCs from blood, taken about 13 days after vaccination. This TCR came from a man aged 45-60 years who received an inactivated influenza vaccine. CDR3 amino acids: CSVRARQNIQYF. For the CDR3, the DNA is TGCAGCGTAAGGGCCAGGCAAAACATTCAGTACTTC.